The rows below give T cell receptor beta chains drawn from one sample of a study of cytomegalovirus exposure and HLA in healthy donors. Profiled with immunoSEQ multiplex PCR; TCRdb holds only in-frame clones, not every one. The data contain about 210,000 clones, more than 75% of them singletons. The sequencing input was PBMCs. The receptor set was obtained from a young woman in good health and CMV-seropositive. CDR3s leave out the opening cysteine and the closing phenylalanine or tryptophan.

j_gene	v_gene	CDR3aa
TRBJ2-3	TRBV11-3	ASSSRLADTQY
TRBJ1-6	TRBV27	ASRPDRVRNSPLH
TRBJ1-2	TRBV18	ASSPGTGGGYT
TRBJ1-1	TRBV28	ASSFKTGTEAF
TRBJ1-5	TRBV19	ASSMVQGEPQH
TRBJ2-2	TRBV7-7	ASSETVTGELF
TRBJ1-5	TRBV6-6	ASRGQGRYQPQH
TRBJ2-1	TRBV30	AWSPKRDWGNEQF
TRBJ2-7	TRBV14	ASSHRQGKNEQY
TRBJ1-3	TRBV11-3	ASSREIAVDGNTIY
TRBJ1-4	TRBV18	ASSQGTGEGNEKLF
TRBJ2-7	TRBV15	ATSRDREYEQY
TRBJ1-5	TRBV5-1	ASHSQPGFKGFSNQPQH
TRBJ2-1	TRBV6-1	ASGKEGLDEQF
TRBJ2-3	TRBV1	TSRLAGGPGDTQY
TRBJ1-5	TRBV6-1	ASSAGYVQPQH
TRBJ1-1	TRBV20-1	SGAGAARAF
TRBJ2-7	TRBV5-6	ASSPGQPIPYEQY
TRBJ2-3	TRBV11-2	ASSFSEGDTQY
TRBJ1-4	TRBV28	ASSFRTGGGEKLF
TRBJ2-7	TRBV6-5	ASRPLPTGGHEQY
TRBJ1-5	TRBV4-1	ASSQGTGNQPQH
TRBJ2-1	TRBV28	ASSSVNNEQF